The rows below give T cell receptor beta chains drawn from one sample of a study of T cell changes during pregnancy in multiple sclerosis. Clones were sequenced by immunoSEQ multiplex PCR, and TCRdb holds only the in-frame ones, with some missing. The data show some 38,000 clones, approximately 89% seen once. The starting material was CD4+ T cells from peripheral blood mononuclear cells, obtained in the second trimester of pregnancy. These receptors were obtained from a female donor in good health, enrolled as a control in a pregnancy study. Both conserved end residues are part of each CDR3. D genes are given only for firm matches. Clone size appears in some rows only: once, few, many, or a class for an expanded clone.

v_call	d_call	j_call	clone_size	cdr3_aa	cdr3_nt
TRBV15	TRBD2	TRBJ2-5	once	CATSRGGAGGKVETQYF	TGTGCCACCAGCAGAGGGGGGGCGGGGGGCAAGGTAGAGACCCAGTACTTC
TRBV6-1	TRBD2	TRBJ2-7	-	CASKREGGFYEQYF	TGTGCCAGCAAGAGGGAGGGAGGCTTCTACGAGCAGTACTTC
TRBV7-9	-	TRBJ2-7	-	CASSPPRTESSSYEQYF	TGTGCCAGCAGCCCACCCAGGACCGAATCTAGCTCCTACGAGCAGTACTTC
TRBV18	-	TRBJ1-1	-	CASLRQETTEAFF	TGTGCCAGCCTAAGACAGGAGACTACTGAAGCTTTCTTT
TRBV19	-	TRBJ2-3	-	CASSIDQWRGDTQYF	TGTGCCAGTAGTATAGATCAGTGGCGGGGCGATACGCAGTATTTT
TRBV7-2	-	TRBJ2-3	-	CASSLGRQVTQYF	TGTGCCAGCAGCTTAGGGCGACAGGTTACGCAGTATTTT
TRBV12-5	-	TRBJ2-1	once	CASGLGPWGDEQFF	TGTGCTAGTGGTTTGGGGCCCTGGGGCGATGAGCAGTTCTTC
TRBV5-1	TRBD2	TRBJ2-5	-	CASSLTSGQETQYF	TGCGCCAGCAGCCTGACTAGCGGCCAAGAGACCCAGTACTTC
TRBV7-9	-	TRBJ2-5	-	CASSPEGPGTQYF	TGTGCCAGCAGCCCCGAGGGTCCGGGGACCCAGTACTTC
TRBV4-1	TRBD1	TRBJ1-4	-	CASRRDRGNEKLFF	TGCGCCAGCAGGCGGGACAGGGGGAATGAAAAACTGTTTTTT
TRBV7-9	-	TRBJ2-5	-	CASSSPRVGGSSMSETQYF	TGTGCCAGCAGCTCCCCCCGTGTGGGGGGTAGCTCCATGAGCGAGACCCAGTACTTC
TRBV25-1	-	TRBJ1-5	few	CASSEWGPNQPQHF	TGTGCCAGCAGTGAATGGGGCCCCAATCAGCCCCAGCATTTT
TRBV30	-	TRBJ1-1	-	CAWTREGYTEAFF	TGTGCCTGGACGAGGGAGGGGTACACTGAAGCTTTCTTT
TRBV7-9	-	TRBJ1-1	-	CASSPHSTTGLNTEAFF	TGTGCCAGCAGCCCGCACTCTACTACAGGGTTGAACACTGAAGCTTTCTTT
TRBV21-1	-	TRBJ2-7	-	CASATGGKSYEQYF	TGTGCCAGCGCCACGGGGGGAAAGTCCTACGAGCAGTACTTC